This T cell receptor (beta chain) was profiled in a study of shared clonotypes between healthy human individuals. Per sorted-subset replicate PCR, input was 150 to 250 ng DNA, representing about 29,000 T cell genomes. Some clones are missing from TCRdb's copy, which holds only in-frame ones; the method was immunoSEQ multiplex PCR. The data show hundreds of thousands of clones, about 96% seen once. Terminally differentiated effector memory CD45RA+ cells were excluded by CCR7 positive selection of CD45RO-negative cells. Trimming removed 0 bases from V and 3 bases from J, with 14 bases in between. The CDR3 is made up of 16 amino acids. Germline CDR1 and CDR2: MNHEY and SVGAGI.

This clonotype was sampled from a woman in her 30s in good health. The chain is built from TRBV6-5 and TRBJ1-2, with D maybe TRBD1 (5 bases). The sequenced sample was naive CD8+ T cells sorted from blood. The DNA for the CDR3 is TGTGCCAGCAGTTACTCGGCCGGGGGGTGGGACTATGGCTACACCTTC. It is translated as CASSYSAGGWDYGYTF.